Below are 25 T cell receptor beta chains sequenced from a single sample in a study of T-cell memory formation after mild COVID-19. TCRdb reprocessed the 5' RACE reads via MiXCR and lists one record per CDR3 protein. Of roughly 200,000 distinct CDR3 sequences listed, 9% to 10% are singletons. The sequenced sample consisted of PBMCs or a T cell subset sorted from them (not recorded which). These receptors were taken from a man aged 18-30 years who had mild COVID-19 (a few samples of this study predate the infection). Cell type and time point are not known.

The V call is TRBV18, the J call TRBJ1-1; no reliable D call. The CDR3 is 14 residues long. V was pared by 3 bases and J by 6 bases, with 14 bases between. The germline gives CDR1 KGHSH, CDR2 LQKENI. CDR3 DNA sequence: TGTGCCAGCTCACCGTCAAGTTTGGTTTCTGAAGCTTTCTTT. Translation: CASSPSSLVSEAFF.

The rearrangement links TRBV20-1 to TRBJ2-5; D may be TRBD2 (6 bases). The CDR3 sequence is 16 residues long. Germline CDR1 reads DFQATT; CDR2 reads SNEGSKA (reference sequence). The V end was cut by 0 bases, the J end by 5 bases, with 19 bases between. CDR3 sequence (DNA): TGCAGTGCTAGAGATCCAGGAGGGAGTGGCAGGGAGACCCAGTACTTC. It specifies CSARDPGGSGRETQYF.

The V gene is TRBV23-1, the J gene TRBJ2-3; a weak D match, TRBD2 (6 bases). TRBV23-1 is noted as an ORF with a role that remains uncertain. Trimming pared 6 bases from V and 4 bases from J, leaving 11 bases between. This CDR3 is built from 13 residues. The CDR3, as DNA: TGCGCCAGCAGGCGGGGTATCTCAGATACGCAGTATTTT. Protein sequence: CASRRGISDTQYF.

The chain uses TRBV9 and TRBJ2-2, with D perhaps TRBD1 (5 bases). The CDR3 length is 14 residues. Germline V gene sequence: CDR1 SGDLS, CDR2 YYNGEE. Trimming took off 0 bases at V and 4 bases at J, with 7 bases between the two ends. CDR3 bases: TGTGCCAGCAGCGTAGACAGGTTCACCGGGGAGCTGTTTTTT. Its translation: CASSVDRFTGELFF.

The CDR3 DNA reads TGTGCCACCAGCAGAGTAGGGGGGGACGAGCAGTACGTC. It specifies CATSRVGGDEQYV. The chain uses TRBV15 and TRBJ2-7; D is perhaps TRBD2 (7 bases). Trimming removed 1 base from V and 5 bases from J, with 9 bases in between. Germline CDR1 LNHNV, CDR2 YYDKDF (reference sequence). The CDR3 has 13 residues.

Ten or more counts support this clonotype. In DNA, the CDR3 is TGCGCCAGCAGCCCTGACAGGGCTGGGGCCAACGTCCTGACTTTC. Its protein product is CASSPDRAGANVLTF. The chain employs TRBV5-1 and TRBJ2-6; TRBD1 aligns across 7 bases. The trim removed 4 bases at V and 2 bases at J, leaving 3 bases unmatched. Per the germline V gene, CDR1 is SGHRS and CDR2 is YFSETQ. This CDR3 spans 15 amino acids. The whole variable domain, filled in from reference TRBV5-1 and TRBJ2-6, reads KAGVTQTPRYLIKTRGQQVTLSCSPISGHRSVSWYQQTPGQGLQFLFEYFSETQRNKGNFPGRFSGRQFSNSRSEMNVSTLELGDSALYLCASSPDRAGANVLTFGAGSRLTVL.

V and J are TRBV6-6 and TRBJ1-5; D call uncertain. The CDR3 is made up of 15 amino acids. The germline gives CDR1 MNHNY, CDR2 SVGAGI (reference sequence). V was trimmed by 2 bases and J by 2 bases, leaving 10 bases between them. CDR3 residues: CASSYREMGNQPQHF. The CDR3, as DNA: TGTGCCAGCAGTTACCGGGAGATGGGCAATCAGCCCCAGCATTTT.

CDR3 in DNA: TGTGCCAGCAGCGTAGATGGGGCGTCAGCTGGAAACACCATATATTTT. This codes for CASSVDGASAGNTIYF. The genes are TRBV9 and TRBJ1-3; a weak D match, TRBD1 (5 bases). Germline CDR1 SGDLS, CDR2 YYNGEE. V was pared by 0 bases and J by 2 bases, with 12 bases between. The CDR3 spans 16 residues.

CDR3: CASRGQGLTYEQYV. CDR3 DNA: TGTGCCAGCAGGGGACAGGGGCTAACCTACGAGCAGTACGTC. This sequence joins TRBV6-6 and TRBJ2-7, with TRBD1 matching over 10 bases. The junction had 4 bases not matched to a gene; V was cut back by 6 bases and J by 2 bases. This CDR3 region has 14 residues. The V gene's germline CDR1 is MNHNY and CDR2 SVGAGI (reference sequence).

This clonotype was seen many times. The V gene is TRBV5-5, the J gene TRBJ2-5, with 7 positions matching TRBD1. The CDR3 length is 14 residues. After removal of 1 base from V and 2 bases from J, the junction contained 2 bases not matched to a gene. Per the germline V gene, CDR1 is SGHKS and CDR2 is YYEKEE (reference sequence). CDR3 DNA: TGTGCCAGCAGCTTGATGGGACAGCAAGAGACCCAGTACTTC. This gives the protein CASSLMGQQETQYF.

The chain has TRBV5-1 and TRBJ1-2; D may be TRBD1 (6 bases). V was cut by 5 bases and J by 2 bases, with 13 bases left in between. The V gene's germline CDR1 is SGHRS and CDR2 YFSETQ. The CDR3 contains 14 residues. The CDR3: CASRGQQGNYGYTF. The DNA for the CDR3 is TGCGCCAGCAGAGGGCAGCAGGGGAACTATGGCTACACCTTC.

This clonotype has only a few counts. CDR3 bases: TGTGCCAGCAGTAATGGACAGGGCCCCGCGAACACCGGGGAGCTGTTTTTT. Encoded protein: CASSNGQGPANTGELFF. The rearrangement joins TRBV6-1 to TRBJ2-2; 8 nucleotides match TRBD1. Germline CDR1 reads MNHNS; CDR2 reads SASEGT. The length of the CDR3 is 17 residues. With V trimmed by 5 bases and J by 0 bases, 8 bases remained unmatched.

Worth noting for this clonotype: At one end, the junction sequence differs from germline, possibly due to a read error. In DNA form, the CDR3 reads TGTGCCAGCAGCCAACGGACAGGACCCTACGAGCAGTACTTC. Protein sequence: CASSQRTGPYEQYF. The chain recombines TRBV4-3 with TRBJ2-7; 7 bases map to TRBD1. CDR3 length: 14 amino acids. Germline CDR1 and CDR2: LGHNA and YSLEER.

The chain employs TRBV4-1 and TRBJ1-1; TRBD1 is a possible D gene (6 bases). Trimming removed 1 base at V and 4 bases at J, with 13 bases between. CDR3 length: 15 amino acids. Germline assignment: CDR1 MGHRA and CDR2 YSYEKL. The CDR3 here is CASSQGDKGGTEAFF. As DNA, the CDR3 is TGCGCCAGCAGCCAAGGTGATAAGGGGGGCACTGAAGCTTTCTTT.

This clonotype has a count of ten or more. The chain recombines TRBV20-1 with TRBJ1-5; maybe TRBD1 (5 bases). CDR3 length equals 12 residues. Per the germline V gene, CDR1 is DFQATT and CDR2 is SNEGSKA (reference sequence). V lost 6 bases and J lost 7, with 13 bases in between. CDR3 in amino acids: CSAGTGRQPQHF. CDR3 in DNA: TGCAGTGCCGGTACAGGAAGGCAGCCCCAGCATTTT.

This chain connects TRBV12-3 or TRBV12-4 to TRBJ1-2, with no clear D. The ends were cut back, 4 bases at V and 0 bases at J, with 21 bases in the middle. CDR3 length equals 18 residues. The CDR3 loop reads CASSWGDRALATNYGYTF. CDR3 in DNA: TGTGCCAGCAGTTGGGGAGACCGGGCCCTGGCTACTAACTATGGCTACACCTTC.

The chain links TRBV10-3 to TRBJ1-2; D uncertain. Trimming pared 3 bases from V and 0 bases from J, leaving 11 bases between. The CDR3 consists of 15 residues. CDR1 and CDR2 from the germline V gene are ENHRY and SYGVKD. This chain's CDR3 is CAISEFQAANYGYTF. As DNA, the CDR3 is TGTGCCATCAGTGAATTCCAGGCAGCTAACTATGGCTACACCTTC.

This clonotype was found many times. The CDR3 DNA is TGTGCCAGCAGTTTCCAGGGGGTATCCAATGAGCAGTTCTTC. Translated, it gives CASSFQGVSNEQFF. This sequence joins TRBV7-2 and TRBJ2-1, with TRBD1 matching over 7 bases. The CDR3 contains 14 residues. Looked up from germline, CDR1 is SGHTA and CDR2 is FQGNSA. With 6 bases clipped from V and 6 bases from J, the junction kept 8 bases outside the gene matches.

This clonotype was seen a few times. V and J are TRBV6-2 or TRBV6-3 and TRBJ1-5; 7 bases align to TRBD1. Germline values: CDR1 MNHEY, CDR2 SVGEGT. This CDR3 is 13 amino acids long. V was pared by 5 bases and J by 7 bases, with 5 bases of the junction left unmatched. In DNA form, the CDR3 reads TGTGCCAGCAGTCCACAGGGGAGCCAGCCCCAGCATTTT. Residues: CASSPQGSQPQHF.

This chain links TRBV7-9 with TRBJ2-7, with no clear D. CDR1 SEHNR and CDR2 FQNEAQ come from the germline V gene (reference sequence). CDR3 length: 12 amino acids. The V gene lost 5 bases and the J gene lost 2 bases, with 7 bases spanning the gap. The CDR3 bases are TGTGCCAGCAGCCGAGGCACCTACGAGCAGTACTTC. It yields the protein CASSRGTYEQYF.

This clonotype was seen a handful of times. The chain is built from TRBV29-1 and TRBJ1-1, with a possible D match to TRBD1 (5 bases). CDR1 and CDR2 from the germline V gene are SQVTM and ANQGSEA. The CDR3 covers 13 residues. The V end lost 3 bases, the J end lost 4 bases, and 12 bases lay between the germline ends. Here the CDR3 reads CSVEGRAGTEAFF. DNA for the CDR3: TGCAGCGTTGAGGGCAGGGCGGGCACTGAAGCTTTCTTT.

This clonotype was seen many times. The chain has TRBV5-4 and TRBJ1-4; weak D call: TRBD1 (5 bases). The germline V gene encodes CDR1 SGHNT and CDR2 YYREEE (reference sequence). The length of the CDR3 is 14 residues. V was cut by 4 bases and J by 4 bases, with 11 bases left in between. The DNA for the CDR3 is TGTGCCAGCAGCACCCGGGACGGTAATGAAAAACTGTTTTTT. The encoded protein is CASSTRDGNEKLFF.

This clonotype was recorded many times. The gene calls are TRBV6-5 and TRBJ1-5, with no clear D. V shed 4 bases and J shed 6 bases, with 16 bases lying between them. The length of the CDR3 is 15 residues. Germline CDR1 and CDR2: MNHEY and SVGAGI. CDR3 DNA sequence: TGTGCCAGCAGTTCCCAATCTGATGGGCGTCAGCCCCAGCATTTT. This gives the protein CASSSQSDGRQPQHF.

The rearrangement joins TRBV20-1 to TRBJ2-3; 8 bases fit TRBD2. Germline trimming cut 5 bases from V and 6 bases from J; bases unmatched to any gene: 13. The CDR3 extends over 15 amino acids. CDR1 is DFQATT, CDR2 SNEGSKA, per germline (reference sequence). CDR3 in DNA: TGCAGTGCTCCACTTCAGGGACTAGAGCTTGATACGCAGTATTTT. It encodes CSAPLQGLELDTQYF.

CDR3 sequence (DNA): TGTGCCAGCAGCTTAGGTCCGGCGGGGGCCCTGAACACCGGGGAGCTGTTTTTT. It translates to CASSLGPAGALNTGELFF. The rearrangement links TRBV7-6 to TRBJ2-2; D might be TRBD2 (7 bases). Germline CDR1 SGHVS, CDR2 FNYEAQ. V was cut by 1 base and J by 1 base, with 16 bases left in between. CDR3 length equals 18 residues.